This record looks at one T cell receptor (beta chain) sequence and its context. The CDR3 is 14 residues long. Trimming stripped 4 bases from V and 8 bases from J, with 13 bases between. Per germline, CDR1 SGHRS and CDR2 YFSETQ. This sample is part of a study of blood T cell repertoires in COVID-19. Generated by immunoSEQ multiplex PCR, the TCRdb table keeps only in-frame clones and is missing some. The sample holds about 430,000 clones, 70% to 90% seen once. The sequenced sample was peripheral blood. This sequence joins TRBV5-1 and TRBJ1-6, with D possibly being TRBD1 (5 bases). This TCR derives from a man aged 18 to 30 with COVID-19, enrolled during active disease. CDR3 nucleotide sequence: TGCGCCAGCAGCCCTCAGGGATTCGATTCACCCCTCCACTTT. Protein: CASSPQGFDSPLHF.